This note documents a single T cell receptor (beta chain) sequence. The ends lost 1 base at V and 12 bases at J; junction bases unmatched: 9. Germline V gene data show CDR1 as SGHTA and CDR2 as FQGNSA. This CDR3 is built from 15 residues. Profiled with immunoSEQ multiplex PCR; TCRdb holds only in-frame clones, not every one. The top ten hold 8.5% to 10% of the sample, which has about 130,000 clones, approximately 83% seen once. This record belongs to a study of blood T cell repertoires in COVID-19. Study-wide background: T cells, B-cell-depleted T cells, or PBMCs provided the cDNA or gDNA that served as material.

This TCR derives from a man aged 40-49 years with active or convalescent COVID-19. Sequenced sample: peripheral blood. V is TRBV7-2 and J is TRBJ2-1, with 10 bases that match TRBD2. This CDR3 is CASSLESWVAGGQFF. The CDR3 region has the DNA TGTGCCAGCAGCTTAGAATCTTGGGTAGCGGGGGGGCAGTTCTTC.